The sequence of this T cell receptor beta chain was determined in a study of radiotherapy plus CTLA-4 blockade in lung cancer. The overall study: Objective responses were observed in approximately 17% of patients, and disease control was achieved by over 30%. Study-wide results and caveats: An expansion of tumor-derived TCR clones occurred in blood after radiotherapy plus ipilimumab.

TCRdb keeps only in-frame clones here, not all; method: immunoSEQ multiplex PCR. The sample carries roughly 97,000 clones, roughly 79% recorded once. Note on this clone: The antigen remains unidentified.

This clonotype was obtained from a human donor with non-small cell lung cancer who had a partial response to radiotherapy plus ipilimumab. Some clones in this sample may be carry-over from other donors' samples. The material was peripheral blood, obtained from a patient treated with radiotherapy plus ipilimumab.

Here the CDR3 DNA reads TGTGCCAGCAGTTTCGACAGGGGCTTAGGCTACACCTTC. Encoded protein: CASSFDRGLGYTF. The rearrangement links TRBV6-5 to TRBJ1-2; the match to TRBD1 covers 8 bases. V lost 4 bases to trimming and J lost 8 bases; unmatched junction nucleotides: 6. The CDR3 sequence is 13 residues long. From germline, CDR1 is MNHEY and CDR2 SVGAGI.